The TCR beta chain under discussion was sequenced for a study of shared clonotypes between healthy human individuals (dated by TCRdb to 2018 to 2021). Some background on the complete study: A few men and a couple of women, aged 18 to 49 years, made up the cohort. Libraries were prepared and TCR repertoires were sequenced by different laboratories using diverse techniques, in order to increase sequencing depth and limit assay-specific biases. For each donor, three plates each were used for CD4 naive and CD4 memory, two plates were used for CD8 naive, and one plate was used for CD8 memory. To estimate repertoire size and how much clonotype sharing occurs between individuals, the study deeply sequenced the blood TCR repertoires of 4 to 6 healthy adults. Per donor, leukapheresis produced somewhere between about 0.94 and 10 billion PBMCs. What the study reported, not specific to this receptor: Across several donors, about 5% of naive CD4, around 3.3% of naive CD8, about 2.3% of memory CD4, and under 0.45% of memory CD8 clonotypes were shared. Larger estimated clonotype richness was generally found for naive subsets than for memory subsets. Rarefaction of sorted-subset datasets indicated incomplete sequencing despite the large sequencing depth. Clonotypes shared by all four sorted-subset donors showed higher generation probabilities than non-shared clonotypes. Based on pairwise subsampling, the degree of clonotype sharing among donors was expected to be affected by sequencing depth. Sampling was limited to blood, and TCR repertoires in tissue likely differ from TCR repertoires in blood. The small number of donors limited the genetic and exposure-history diversity represented.

Donors were healthy HIV-negative adults with no recently reported acute infections or vaccinations. Every donor was a Caucasian adult living in Nashville, Tennessee, USA. CD4+ T cells were enriched by magnetic negative selection, after which naive cells were positively selected on CD45RA and the negative fraction was taken as the memory subset. Blood was collected by leukapheresis, and PBMCs were isolated by Ficoll-Histopaque density gradient centrifugation and then cryopreserved in liquid nitrogen vapor phase. Analytical flow cytometry was used to check the purity and quantity of each magnetically sorted T cell population. Genomic DNA was isolated from each sorted fraction and quantified by UV absorbance on a Nanodrop 2000c. Using the deep immunoSEQ assay, TCR CDR3 regions were amplified from genomic DNA by multiplex PCR. Extracted genomic DNA from each cell subset was distributed evenly across all wells of several immunoSEQ 96-well plates, and each plate was treated as a replicate. For sorted subsets, each replicate PCR was loaded with 200 ng genomic DNA, equivalent to 25,000 to 30,000 T cell genomes. The purified libraries were quantified using a Qubit 3.0 fluorometer, sized with a Bioanalyzer 2100, and then quantified again using the KAPA Library Quantification kit. Every immunoSEQ 96-well plate was sequenced on a separate single-read 150-cycle Illumina NextSeq 550 flow cell. Under the source paper's analysis protocol: Because the immunoSEQ output included only junctional sequences and no quality scores, the filtering could not be the same as the filtering used for full-length reads. To assign V/J genes and CDR3, sequences were annotated against IMGT germline references using PyIR, a Python wrapper for IgBLAST v1.9. Reads were removed for weak V/J assignments (E-value above 1e-6), missing CDR3, stop codons, out-of-frame junctions, or ambiguous translated residues. V3J clonotypes were defined by identical inferred V gene, J gene, and CDR3 amino acid sequence. Percentage overlap between repertoires was calculated by dividing the number of shared unique clonotypes by the size of the smaller repertoire. RTK rarefaction, the Chao1 estimator, and Recon v2.1 estimates of unobserved clonotypes were used to assess repertoire richness. Generation probabilities for all TCRbeta clonotypes obtained by the gDNA method from four donors were computed using OLGA. Imported from immuneACCESS, the table was reduced by TCRdb to in-frame sequences with V and J called. These copies leave out some clones; in studies compared against another copy, an unresolved V gene accounts for under half, and the cause of the remainder is not known. Clone size and the V and J calls come from that table; the DNA yielded D and trimming. The sample table lists hundreds of thousands of clones, around three quarters of them with a count of one. Around 1.8% of the sample belongs to the ten largest clones.

For CDR1 and CDR2, the germline V gene lists SNHLY and FYNNEI. From the cysteine up to the phenylalanine, the CDR3 has a length of 13 residues. Only the CDR3 DNA is retained, 39 bases long and in frame from the first base. V and J lose 7 bases and 5 bases, and a span of 12 bases separates them. This clone showed up just a few times. The antigen it recognizes is unknown. Per-nucleotide qualities are absent, and no much larger clonotype sits a single base away. This chain is built from TRBV2 and TRBJ1-5; the D gene is perhaps TRBD1, on 5 matching bases. The source material was memory CD4+ T cells sorted from blood. The cell subset or site label for this specimen denotes: CD45RA-negative fraction. This TCR was sampled from a woman in her twenties or thirties in good health. The DNA is TGTGCCAGCAATGTCCAGGGCTATCAGCCCCAGCATTTT. Translated, this gives CASNVQGYQPQHF.